This TCR beta chain came from a study of blood T cell repertoires in COVID-19. Overall study: Both acute and convalescent COVID-19 samples were obtained from the United States, Italy and Spain. Sources were T cells, B-cell-depleted T cells, or PBMCs; the material itself was cDNA or gDNA.

Source study methods: Reference gene primer amplification in the assay estimated nucleated cell counts. Repertoires were generated with immunoSEQ multiplex PCR, while TCRdb's copy carries only in-frame clones and drops some. D and trimming were read from the DNA, whereas the V and J calls and clone size are those reported in that table. This sample has approximately 120,000 clones, with around 83% found just once. V lost 0 bases to trimming and J lost 8 bases; unmatched junction nucleotides: 6. The CDR3 has 15 residues. Per germline, CDR1 LGHDT and CDR2 YNNKEL (reference sequence). The chain joins TRBV3-1 (or the pseudogene TRBV3-2) to TRBJ2-2, with 7 bases aligning to TRBD1. This receptor was obtained from a man older than 75 with active or convalescent COVID-19. The sample was peripheral blood. The DNA of the CDR3 is TGTGCCAGCAGCCAAGATTGGGGACAGATTGGGGAGCTGTTTTTT. Translating it yields CASSQDWGQIGELFF.